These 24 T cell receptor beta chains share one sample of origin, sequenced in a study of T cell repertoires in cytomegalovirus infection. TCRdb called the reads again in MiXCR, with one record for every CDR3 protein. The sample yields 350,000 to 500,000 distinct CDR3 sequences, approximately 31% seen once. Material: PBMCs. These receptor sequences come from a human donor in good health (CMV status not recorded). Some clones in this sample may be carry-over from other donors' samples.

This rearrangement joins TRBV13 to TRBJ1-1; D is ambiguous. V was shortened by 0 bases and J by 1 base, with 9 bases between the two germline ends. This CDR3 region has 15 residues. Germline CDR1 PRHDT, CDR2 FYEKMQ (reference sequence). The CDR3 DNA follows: TGTGCCAGCAGCTTAGGCTGGAGAACGAACACTGAAGCTTTCTTT. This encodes CASSLGWRTNTEAFF.

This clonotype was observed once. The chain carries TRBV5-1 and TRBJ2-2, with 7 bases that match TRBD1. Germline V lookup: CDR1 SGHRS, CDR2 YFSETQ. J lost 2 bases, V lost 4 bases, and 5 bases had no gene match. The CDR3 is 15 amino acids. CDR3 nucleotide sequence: TGCGCCAGCAGCGTGGACAGGACCAACACCGGGGAGCTGTTTTTT. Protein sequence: CASSVDRTNTGELFF. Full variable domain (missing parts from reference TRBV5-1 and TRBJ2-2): KAGVTQTPRYLIKTRGQQVTLSCSPISGHRSVSWYQQTPGQGLQFLFEYFSETQRNKGNFPGRFSGRQFSNSRSEMNVSTLELGDSALYLCASSVDRTNTGELFFGEGSRLTVL.

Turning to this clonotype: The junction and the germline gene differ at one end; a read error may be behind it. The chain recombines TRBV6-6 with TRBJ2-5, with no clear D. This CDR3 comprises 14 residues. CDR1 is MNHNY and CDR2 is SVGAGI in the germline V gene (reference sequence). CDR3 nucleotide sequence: TGTTCCAGCAGTTACTCGACGTCCAAAGAGACCCAGTACTTC. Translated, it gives CSSSYSTSKETQYF.

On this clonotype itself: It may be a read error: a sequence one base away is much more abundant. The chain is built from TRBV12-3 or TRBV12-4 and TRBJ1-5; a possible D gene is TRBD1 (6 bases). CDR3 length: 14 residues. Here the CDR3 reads CASRPGQYNQPQQF. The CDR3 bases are TGTGCCAGCAGACCTGGACAGTACAATCAGCCCCAGCAGTTT.

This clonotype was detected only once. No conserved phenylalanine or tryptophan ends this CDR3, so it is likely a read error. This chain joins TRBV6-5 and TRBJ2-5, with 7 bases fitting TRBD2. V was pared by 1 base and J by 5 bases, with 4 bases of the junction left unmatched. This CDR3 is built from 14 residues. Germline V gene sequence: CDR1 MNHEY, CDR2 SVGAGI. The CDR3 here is CASSYLGGGETQYL. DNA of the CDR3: TGTGCCAGCAGTTACTTGGGGGGAGGGGAGACCCAGTACTTA.

CDR3 nucleotides: TGCAGTGCTCCAAGGTCTGGGGGAGAGGCATTGGGCAATCAGCCCCAGCATTTT. Amino acid sequence: CSAPRSGGEALGNQPQHF. This chain links TRBV20-1 with TRBJ1-5, with D possibly matching TRBD1 (5 bases). Trimming cost V 5 bases and J 2 bases, with 25 bases left between them. The CDR3 contains 18 residues. The germline V gene encodes CDR1 DFQATT and CDR2 SNEGSKA (reference sequence).

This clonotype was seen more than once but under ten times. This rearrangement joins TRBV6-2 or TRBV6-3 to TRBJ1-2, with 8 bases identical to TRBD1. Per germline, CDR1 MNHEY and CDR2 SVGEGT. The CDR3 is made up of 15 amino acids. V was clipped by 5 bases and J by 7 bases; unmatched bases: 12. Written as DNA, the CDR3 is TGTGCCAGCAGTCCTGGTGGGCAGGGGGCACGTGGCTACACCTTC. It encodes CASSPGGQGARGYTF.

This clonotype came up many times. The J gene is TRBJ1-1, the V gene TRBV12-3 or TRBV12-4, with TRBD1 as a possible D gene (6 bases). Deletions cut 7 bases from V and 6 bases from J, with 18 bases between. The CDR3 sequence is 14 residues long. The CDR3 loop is CASTATGLRAEAFF. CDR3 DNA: TGTGCCAGCACCGCGACAGGACTAAGGGCTGAAGCTTTCTTT.

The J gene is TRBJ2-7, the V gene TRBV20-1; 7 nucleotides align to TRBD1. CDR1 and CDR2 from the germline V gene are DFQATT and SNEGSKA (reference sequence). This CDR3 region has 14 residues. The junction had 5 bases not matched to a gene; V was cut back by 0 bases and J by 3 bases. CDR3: CSARDLDRNYEQYF. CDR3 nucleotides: TGCAGTGCTAGAGATCTGGACAGGAACTACGAGCAGTACTTC.

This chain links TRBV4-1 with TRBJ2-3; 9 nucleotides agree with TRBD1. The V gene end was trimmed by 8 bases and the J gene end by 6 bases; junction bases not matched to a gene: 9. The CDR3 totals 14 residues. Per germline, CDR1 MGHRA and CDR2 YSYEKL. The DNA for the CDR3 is TGCGCCAGCGATTTACAGGGGGCTACCGATACGCAGTATTTT. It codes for CASDLQGATDTQYF.

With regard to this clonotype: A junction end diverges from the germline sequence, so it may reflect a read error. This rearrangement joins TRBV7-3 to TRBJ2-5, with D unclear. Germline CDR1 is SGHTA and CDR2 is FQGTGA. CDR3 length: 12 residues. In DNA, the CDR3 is TGTTCCAGCAGTCAGCCCCAAGAGACCCAGTACTTC. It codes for CSSSQPQETQYF. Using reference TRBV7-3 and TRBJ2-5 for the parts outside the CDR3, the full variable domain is GAGVSQTPSNKVTEKGKYVELRCDPISGHTALYWYRQSLGQGPEFLIYFQGTGAADDSGLPNDRFFAVRPEGSVSTLKIQRTERGDSAVYLCSSSQPQETQYFGPGTRLLVL.

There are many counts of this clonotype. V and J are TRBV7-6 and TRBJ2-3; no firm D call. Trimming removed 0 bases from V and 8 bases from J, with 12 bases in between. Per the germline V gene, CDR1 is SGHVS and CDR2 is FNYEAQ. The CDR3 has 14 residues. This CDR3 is CASSLAQIDGTQYF. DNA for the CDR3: TGTGCCAGCAGCTTAGCGCAAATAGATGGTACGCAGTATTTT.

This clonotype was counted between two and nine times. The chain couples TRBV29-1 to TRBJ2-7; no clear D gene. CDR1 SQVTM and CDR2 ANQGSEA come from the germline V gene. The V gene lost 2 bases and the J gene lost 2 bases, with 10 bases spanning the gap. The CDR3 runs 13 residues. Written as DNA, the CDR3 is TGCAGCGTTGAAACCGACATACCCTACGAGCAGTACTTC. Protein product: CSVETDIPYEQYF.

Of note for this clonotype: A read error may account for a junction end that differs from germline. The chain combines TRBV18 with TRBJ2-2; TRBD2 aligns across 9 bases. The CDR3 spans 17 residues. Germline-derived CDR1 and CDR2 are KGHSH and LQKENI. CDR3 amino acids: CARSPPSAASGTVELFF. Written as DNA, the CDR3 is TGTGCCAGATCACCACCCTCCGCCGCTAGCGGGACCGTGGAGCTGTTTTTT. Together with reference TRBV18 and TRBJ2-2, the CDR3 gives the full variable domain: NAGVMQNPRHLVRRRGQEARLRCSPMKGHSHVYWYRQLPEEGLKFMVYLQKENIIDESGMPKERFSAEFPKEGPSILRIQQVVRGDSAAYFCARSPPSAASGTVELFFGEGSRLTVL.

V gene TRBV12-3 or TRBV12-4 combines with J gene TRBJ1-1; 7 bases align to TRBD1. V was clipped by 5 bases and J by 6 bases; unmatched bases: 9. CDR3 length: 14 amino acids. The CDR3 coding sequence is TGTGCCAGCAGTAGTACAGGGGAGGGGGCTGAAGCTTTCTTT. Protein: CASSSTGEGAEAFF.

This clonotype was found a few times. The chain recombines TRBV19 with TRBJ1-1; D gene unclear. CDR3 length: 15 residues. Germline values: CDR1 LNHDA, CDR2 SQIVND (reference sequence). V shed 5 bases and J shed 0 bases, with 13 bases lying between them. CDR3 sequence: CASSWQATLNTEAFF. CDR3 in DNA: TGTGCCAGTAGTTGGCAGGCCACCCTGAACACTGAAGCTTTCTTT.

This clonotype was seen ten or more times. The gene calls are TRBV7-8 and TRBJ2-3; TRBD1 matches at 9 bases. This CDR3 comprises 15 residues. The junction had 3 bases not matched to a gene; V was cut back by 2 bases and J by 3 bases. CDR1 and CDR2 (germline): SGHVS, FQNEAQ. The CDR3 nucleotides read TGTGCCAGCAGCTTAACCGGGACAGGGACAGATACGCAGTATTTT. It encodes CASSLTGTGTDTQYF. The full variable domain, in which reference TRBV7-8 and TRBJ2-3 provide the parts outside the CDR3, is GAGVSQSPRYKVAKRGQDVALRCDPISGHVSLFWYQQALGQGPEFLTYFQNEAQLDKSGLPSDRFFAERPEGSVSTLKIQRTQQEDSAVYLCASSLTGTGTDTQYFGPGTRLTVL.

The CDR3 sequence: CASSSQYYYEQYF. Written as DNA, the CDR3 is TGCGCCAGCAGCTCCCAGTACTACTACGAGCAGTACTTC. V is TRBV4-1 and J is TRBJ2-7; D is unresolved. Germline V lookup: CDR1 MGHRA, CDR2 YSYEKL. This CDR3 is built from 13 residues. The V end was cut by 5 bases, the J end by 3 bases, with 11 bases between.

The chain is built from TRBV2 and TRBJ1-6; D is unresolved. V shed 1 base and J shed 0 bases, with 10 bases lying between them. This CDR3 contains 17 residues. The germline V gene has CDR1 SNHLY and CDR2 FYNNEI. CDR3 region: CASSEDRMSSYNSPLHF. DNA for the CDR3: TGTGCCAGCAGTGAAGATAGGATGAGCTCCTATAATTCACCCCTCCACTTT.

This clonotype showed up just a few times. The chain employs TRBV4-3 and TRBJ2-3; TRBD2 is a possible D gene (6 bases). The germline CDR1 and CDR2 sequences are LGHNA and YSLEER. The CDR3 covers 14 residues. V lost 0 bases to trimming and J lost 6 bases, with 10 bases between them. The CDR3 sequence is CASSQEDYPDTQYF. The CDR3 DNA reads TGCGCCAGCAGCCAAGAGGACTACCCGGATACGCAGTATTTT.

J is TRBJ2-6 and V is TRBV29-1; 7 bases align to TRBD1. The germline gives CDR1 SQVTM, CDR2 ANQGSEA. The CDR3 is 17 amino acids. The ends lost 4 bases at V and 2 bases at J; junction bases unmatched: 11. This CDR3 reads CSVAGGGNWAGANVLTF. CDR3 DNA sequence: TGCAGCGTTGCAGGGGGTGGCAATTGGGCTGGGGCCAACGTCCTGACTTTC.

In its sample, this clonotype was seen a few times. CDR3: CASRTGLAGGLLDEQFF. CDR3 in DNA: TGTGCCAGCAGGACGGGACTAGCGGGGGGGCTTTTAGATGAGCAGTTCTTC. The genes are TRBV5-6 and TRBJ2-1, with 16 nucleotides matching TRBD2. Germline CDR1 and CDR2: SGHDT and YYEEEE. The CDR3 has 17 amino acids. The V segment lost 5 bases and the J segment 8 bases; nucleotides outside the gene matches: 10.

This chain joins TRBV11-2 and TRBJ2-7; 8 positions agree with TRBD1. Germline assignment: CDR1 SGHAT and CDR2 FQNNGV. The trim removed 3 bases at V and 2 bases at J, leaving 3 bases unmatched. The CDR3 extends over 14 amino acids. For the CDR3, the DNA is TGTGCCAGCAGCTTGGGACAGGTAACCTACGAGCAGTACTTC. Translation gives CASSLGQVTYEQYF. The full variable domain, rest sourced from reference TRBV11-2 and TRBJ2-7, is EAGVAQSPRYKIIEKRQSVAFWCNPISGHATLYWYQQILGQGPKLLIQFQNNGVVDDSQLPKDRFSAERLKGVDSTLKIQPAKLEDSAVYLCASSLGQVTYEQYFGPGTRLTVT.

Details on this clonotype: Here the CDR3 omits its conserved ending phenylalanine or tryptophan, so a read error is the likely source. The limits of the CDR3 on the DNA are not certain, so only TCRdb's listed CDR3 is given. The chain's CDR3 is CSAGISGTAAGVYTC. This chain joins TRBV20-1 and TRBJ1-2; the table assigns TRBD1, which was not confirmed against the DNA. The CDR3 totals 15 residues, both ends included. CDR1 DFQATT and CDR2 SNEGSKA come from the germline V gene (reference sequence).